A selection of T cell receptor beta chains follows, all from one sample in a study of control samples from healthy donors and cancer patients. Method: immunoSEQ multiplex PCR; TCRdb's copy keeps in-frame clones and lacks some. The sample lists approximately 87,000 clones; roughly 93% were seen once. The sample consisted of PBMCs. These receptors were collected from a woman in her thirties or forties with lung cancer. The CDR3 runs from the conserved cysteine through the conserved F or W.

J	V	CDR3
TRBJ1-1	TRBV7-9	CASSLRTALNTEAFF
TRBJ2-7	TRBV6-5	CASSLSGGPHEQYF
TRBJ2-1	TRBV5-4	CASWGTNNEQFF
TRBJ1-4	TRBV3-1/TRBV3-2	CASSQLRREKLFF
TRBJ2-7	TRBV7-9	CASSSAITKYF
TRBJ1-4	TRBV11-3	CASSSSRDSNEKLFF
TRBJ2-1	TRBV27	CASSSSWVEQFF
TRBJ2-1	TRBV28	CASRPASYNEQFF
TRBJ2-1	TRBV3-1/TRBV3-2	CASSQDPVGIGNEQFF
TRBJ2-7	TRBV19	CATHDPGTGPEQYF
TRBJ2-3	TRBV7-9	CASTRSGESTDTQYF
TRBJ2-7	TRBV30	CAWTIRDRHEQYF
TRBJ2-7	TRBV7-9	CASTKTGRSYEQYF
TRBJ1-1	TRBV6-6	CASSYSDLGTEAFF
TRBJ2-7	TRBV6-5	CASSYLGTGGDEQYF
TRBJ1-5	TRBV4-1	CASSQVTQDDQPQHF
TRBJ1-1	TRBV2	CASSELWQGMNTEAFF
TRBJ2-7	TRBV12-3/TRBV12-4	CASSTFSYEQYF
TRBJ1-6	TRBV6-2/TRBV6-3	CASSSGQPDSPLHF
TRBJ2-3	TRBV10-3	CANGKGAPQGTDTQYF
TRBJ1-5	TRBV7-8	CASSSPARGLHLGSNQPQHF
TRBJ2-7	TRBV5-1	CASSLLQSYEQYF
TRBJ2-7	TRBV30	CAWASPIRGAPYEQYF
TRBJ2-4	TRBV27	CASSTGTIAKNIQYF
TRBJ1-2	TRBV12-5	CASGLDRRVRPYGYTF
TRBJ1-2	TRBV7-6	CASSLFGPDRDYGYTF